This TCR beta chain emerged from a study of shared clonotypes between healthy human individuals. Notes on the study in general: Sample collection involved blood only; tissue repertoires are likely different.

Each PCR replicate from the sorted subsets contained 200 to 250 ng DNA, which is about 30,000 T cell genomes. TCRdb keeps only in-frame clones here, not all; method: immunoSEQ multiplex PCR. The sample shows about 2.4 million clones, 90% to 95% of them seen only once. Trimming left V 4 bases short and J 0 bases short, with 0 bases between. This CDR3 is built from 10 residues. The germline gives CDR1 DFQATT, CDR2 SNEGSKA (reference sequence). Comment on this clone: Its specificity is unknown. Within the sample, other DNA sequences also encode this same CDR3.

This rearrangement joins TRBV20-1 to TRBJ1-1; D gene unclear. The sequencing input was naive CD4+ T cells from PBMCs. Subset given: CD45RA+ positively selected. This TCR was sampled from a man in his late teens or twenties in good health. Some clones in this sample may be carry-over from other donors' samples. The CDR3 bases are TGCAGTGCTATGAACACTGAAGCTTTCTTT. It codes for CSAMNTEAFF.